The clone carrying this T cell receptor (beta chain) has just a few counts. What it binds is unknown. The sample originates from a study of T cells in Graves' hyperthyroidism and ophthalmopathy. TCR beta CDR3 sequences were amplified from RNA transcripts. Primed by the HTBI set, a first-round RT-PCR was run on the TCR CDR3. TCRdb itself ran the multiplex PCR reads through MiXCR, one entry per CDR3 protein. Here the sample spans about 640,000 distinct CDR3 sequences, around 21% being singletons. Regarding the study as a whole: Within blood appeared most thyroid clonotypes that had expanded above 0.001. Ophthalmopathy and stable hyperthyroidism were told apart by a 13 V-J model.

The CDR3 is 14 residues long. CDR1 is SGHKS and CDR2 is YYEKEE in the germline V gene (reference sequence). The V gene lost 1 base and the J gene lost 15 bases, with 20 bases spanning the gap. Sequencing was carried out using blood. The origin of this receptor is a man aged 30 to 45 with Graves' ophthalmopathy. This chain connects TRBV5-5 to TRBJ1-5, with D maybe TRBD1 (5 bases). The CDR3 is CASSLTSGGTMWHF. CDR3 in DNA: TGTGCCAGCAGCTTGACATCGGGAGGGACGATGTGGCATTTT.